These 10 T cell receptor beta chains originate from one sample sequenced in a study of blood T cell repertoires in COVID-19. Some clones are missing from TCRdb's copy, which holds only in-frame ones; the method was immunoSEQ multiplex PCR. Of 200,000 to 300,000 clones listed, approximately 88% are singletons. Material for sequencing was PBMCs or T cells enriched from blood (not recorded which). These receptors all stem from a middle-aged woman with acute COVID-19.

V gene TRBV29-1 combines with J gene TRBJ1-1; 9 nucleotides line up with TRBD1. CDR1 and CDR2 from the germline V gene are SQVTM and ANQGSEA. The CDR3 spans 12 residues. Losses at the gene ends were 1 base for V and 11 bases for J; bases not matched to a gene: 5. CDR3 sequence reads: CSVEGGQGRAFF. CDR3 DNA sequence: TGCAGCGTTGAAGGCGGACAGGGGAGGGCTTTCTTT.

The CDR3 spells CATQGLREGNTIYF. CDR3 bases: TGTGCCACCCAGGGACTTCGAGAAGGAAACACCATATATTTT. J is TRBJ1-3 and V is TRBV6-5; perhaps TRBD1 as D (5 bases). The germline V gene encodes CDR1 MNHEY and CDR2 SVGAGI. The CDR3 spans 14 residues. Deletions cut 10 bases from V and 4 bases from J, with 17 bases between.

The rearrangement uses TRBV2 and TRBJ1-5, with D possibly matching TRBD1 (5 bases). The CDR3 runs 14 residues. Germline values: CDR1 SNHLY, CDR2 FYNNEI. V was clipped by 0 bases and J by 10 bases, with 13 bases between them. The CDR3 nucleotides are TGTGCCAGCAGTGAAGCAGGGGCAGAAGTCCCCCAGCATTTT. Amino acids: CASSEAGAEVPQHF.

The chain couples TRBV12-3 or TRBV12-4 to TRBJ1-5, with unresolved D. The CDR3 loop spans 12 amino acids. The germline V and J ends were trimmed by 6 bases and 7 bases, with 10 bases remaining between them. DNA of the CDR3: TGTGCCAGCAGCGCGGGAGGGCAGCCCCAGCATTTT. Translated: CASSAGGQPQHF.

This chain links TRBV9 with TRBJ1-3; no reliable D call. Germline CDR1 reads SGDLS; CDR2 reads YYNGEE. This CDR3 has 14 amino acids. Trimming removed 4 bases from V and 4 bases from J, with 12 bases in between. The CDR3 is CASSWSGRGNTIYF. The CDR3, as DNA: TGTGCCAGCAGCTGGAGTGGTAGGGGAAACACCATATATTTT.

The CDR3 region is CATTGNSHEQYF. The CDR3 DNA sequence: TGTGCCACTACAGGGAACAGCCACGAGCAGTACTTC. The chain joins TRBV10-3 to TRBJ2-7; D might be TRBD1 (6 bases). The germline V gene has CDR1 ENHRY and CDR2 SYGVKD. The CDR3 sequence is 12 residues long. V was cut by 10 bases and J by 5 bases, with 15 bases left in between.

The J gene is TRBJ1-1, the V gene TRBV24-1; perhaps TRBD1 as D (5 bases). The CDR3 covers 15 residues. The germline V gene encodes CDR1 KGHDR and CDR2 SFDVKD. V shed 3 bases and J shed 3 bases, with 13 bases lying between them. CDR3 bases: TGTGCCACCAGTGATACTGGGGCAAGAGACACTGAAGCTTTCTTT. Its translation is CATSDTGARDTEAFF.

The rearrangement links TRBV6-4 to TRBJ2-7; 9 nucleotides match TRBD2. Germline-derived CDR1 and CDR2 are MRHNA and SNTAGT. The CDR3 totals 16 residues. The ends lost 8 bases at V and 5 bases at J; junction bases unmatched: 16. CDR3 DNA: TGTGCCAGCCCTCGGACCGTTAGCGGGGGTGCCCACGAGCAGTACTTC. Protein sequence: CASPRTVSGGAHEQYF.

The chain's CDR3 is CASSYGGTNEKLFF. The CDR3 region has the DNA TGTGCCAGCAGCTACGGGGGTACTAATGAAAAACTGTTTTTT. V usage is TRBV5-4 and J usage is TRBJ1-4; the D gene is possibly TRBD1 (5 bases). The CDR3 consists of 14 residues. V lost 3 bases and J lost 2, with 8 bases in between. The germline CDR1 and CDR2 sequences are SGHNT and YYREEE (reference sequence).

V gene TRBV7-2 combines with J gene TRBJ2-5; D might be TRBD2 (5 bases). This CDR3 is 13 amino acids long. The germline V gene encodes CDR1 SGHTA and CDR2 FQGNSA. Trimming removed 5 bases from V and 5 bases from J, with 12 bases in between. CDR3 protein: CASSSRGWETQYF. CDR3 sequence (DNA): TGTGCCAGCAGCAGTCGAGGGTGGGAGACCCAGTACTTC.